This TCR beta chain was captured by sequencing in a study of vaccination and CD4 T cells after COVID-19. The CDR3 totals 15 residues. CDR1 and CDR2 (germline): MNHEY, SVGEGT. V was clipped by 7 bases and J by 4 bases, with 16 bases between them. This clonotype was found a few times. Its antigen is unknown. Indicated time point: late sampling 161 to 241 days after vaccination in a few convalescent patients. This sample's treatment: roughly 10-day PBMC culture with coronavirus spike peptide pools or control peptides (ViraFEST assay). ViraFEST stimulated the growth of antigen-specific T cells using peptide pools and subsequently profiled their TCRs by sequencing. Once obtained from cultured CD4+ T cells, the DNA was sequenced using the Oncomine TCR Beta short-read assay. TCRdb re-derived calls from the PCR reads in MiXCR, one entry per CDR3 protein. The sample has 15,000 to 20,000 distinct CDR3 sequences, 51% seen once.

The sample consisted of CD4+ T cells from blood, cultured in vitro, taken about 7 months after SARS-CoV-2 vaccination. V and J are TRBV6-2 or TRBV6-3 and TRBJ2-2; D not resolved. The sequence derives from a human donor who had recovered from COVID-19. The CDR3 protein is CASMVGFRGTGELFF. The CDR3 DNA follows: TGTGCCAGCATGGTAGGATTCCGAGGCACCGGGGAGCTGTTTTTT.